This is a list of T cell receptor beta chains from one sample in a study of control samples from healthy donors and cancer patients. TCRdb's table, derived via immunoSEQ multiplex PCR, lists solely in-frame clones and lacks some. The sample has approximately 100,000 clones; approximately 90% are singletons. The sequenced material came from blood. Receptors originate from a man younger than 45 in good health. Both conserved end residues are part of each CDR3. D genes are given only for firm matches. Clone size, where shown, is once, few, many, or a class for clones that have expanded.

CDR3 protein	CDR3 DNA	clone size	V gene	D gene	J gene
CASTKGAGTGGRYGYTF	TGTGCCAGCACAAAAGGGGCCGGGACAGGGGGCCGTTATGGCTACACCTTC	-	TRBV28	TRBD1	TRBJ1-2
CASIQGPQTDTEAFF	TGTGCCAGTATCCAGGGGCCTCAAACGGACACTGAAGCTTTCTTT	-	TRBV19	-	TRBJ1-1
CASSLMGANQPQHF	TGTGCCAGCAGCTTGATGGGGGCCAATCAGCCCCAGCATTTT	once	TRBV7-6	-	TRBJ1-5
CASSVFGYEQYF	TGCGCCAGCAGTGTCTTCGGCTACGAGCAGTACTTC	-	TRBV5-1	-	TRBJ2-7
CASSEQQSSTNEKLFF	TGTGCCAGCAGTGAACAACAGAGCTCAACTAATGAAAAACTGTTTTTT	-	TRBV2	-	TRBJ1-4
CASSLQGHQPQHF	TGCGCCAGCAGCCTTCAGGGACATCAGCCCCAGCATTTT	-	TRBV4-1	-	TRBJ1-5
CATSGRGSKETQYF	TGTGCCACCAGTGGTAGGGGCAGCAAAGAGACCCAGTACTTC	-	TRBV24-1	-	TRBJ2-5
CASSLTGTGIYEQYF	TGTGCCAGCTCACTTACCGGGACTGGGATCTACGAGCAGTACTTC	-	TRBV18	-	TRBJ2-7
CASRKDRSYNEQFF	TGTGCCAGCCGAAAAGACCGCTCCTACAATGAGCAGTTCTTC	-	TRBV7-8	-	TRBJ2-1
CASSGGGDEKLFF	TGCGCCAGCAGCGGTGGGGGGGATGAAAAACTGTTTTTT	-	TRBV5-1	-	TRBJ1-4
CASSIDKGTDTQYF	TGTGCCAGTAGTATAGATAAGGGCACAGATACGCAGTATTTT	few	TRBV19	-	TRBJ2-3
CASSENGGTVEAFF	TGTGCCAGCAGTGAAAATGGGGGAACAGTTGAAGCTTTCTTT	-	TRBV2	-	TRBJ1-1
CASSRGGSGSGANVLTF	TGCGCCAGCAGCAGGGGAGGCTCGGGCTCTGGGGCCAACGTCCTGACTTTC	once	TRBV5-1	-	TRBJ2-6
CASSRKGQGKDSYGYTF	TGTGCCAGCAGCCGAAAAGGACAGGGGAAAGATAGCTATGGCTACACCTTC	-	TRBV3-1/TRBV3-2	TRBD1	TRBJ1-2
CASSFIRDTGELFF	TGTGCCAGCAGCTTCATAAGGGACACCGGGGAGCTGTTTTTT	-	TRBV5-4	-	TRBJ2-2
CASSDTSGRPDTQYF	TGTGCCAGCAGTGACACTAGCGGGAGGCCAGATACGCAGTATTTT	-	TRBV6-4	TRBD2	TRBJ2-3
CAWRETASGNTIYF	TGTGCCTGGAGGGAGACAGCGTCTGGAAACACCATATATTTT	-	TRBV30	-	TRBJ1-3
CASRQGLKSYTF	TGCGCCAGCAGACAGGGACTGAAGAGCTACACCTTC	-	TRBV5-1	-	TRBJ1-2
CASNKHPGQGAYTGELFF	TGTGCCAGCAATAAACATCCCGGACAGGGGGCATACACCGGGGAGCTGTTTTTT	-	TRBV19	TRBD1	TRBJ2-2